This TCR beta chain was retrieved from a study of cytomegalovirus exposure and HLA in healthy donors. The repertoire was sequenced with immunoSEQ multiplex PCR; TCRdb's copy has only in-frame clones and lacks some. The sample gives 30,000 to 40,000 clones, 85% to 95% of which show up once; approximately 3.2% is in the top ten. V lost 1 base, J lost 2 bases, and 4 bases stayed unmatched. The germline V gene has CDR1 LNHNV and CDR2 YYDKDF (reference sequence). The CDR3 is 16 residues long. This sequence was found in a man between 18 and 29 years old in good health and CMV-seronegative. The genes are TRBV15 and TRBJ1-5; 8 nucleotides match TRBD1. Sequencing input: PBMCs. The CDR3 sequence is CATSRGDRLGNQPQHF. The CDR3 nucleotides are TGTGCCACCAGCAGAGGGGACAGGCTGGGCAATCAGCCCCAGCATTTT.